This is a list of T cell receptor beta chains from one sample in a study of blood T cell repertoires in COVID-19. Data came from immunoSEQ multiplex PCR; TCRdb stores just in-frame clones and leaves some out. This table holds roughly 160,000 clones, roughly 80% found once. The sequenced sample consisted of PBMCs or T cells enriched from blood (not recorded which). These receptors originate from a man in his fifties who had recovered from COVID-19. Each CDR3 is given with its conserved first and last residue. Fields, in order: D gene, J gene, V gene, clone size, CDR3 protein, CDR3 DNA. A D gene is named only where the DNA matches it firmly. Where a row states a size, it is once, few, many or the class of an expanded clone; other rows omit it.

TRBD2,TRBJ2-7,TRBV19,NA,CASSLQRGFTYEQYF,TGTGCCAGTAGTCTGCAGCGGGGGTTCACCTACGAGCAGTACTTC
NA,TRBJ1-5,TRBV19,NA,CASSINYSNQPQHF,TGTGCCAGTAGTATAAACTATAGCAATCAGCCCCAGCATTTT
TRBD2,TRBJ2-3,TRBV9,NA,CASSVVAGGRDTQYF,TGTGCCAGCAGCGTAGTGGCGGGGGGTCGAGATACGCAGTATTTT
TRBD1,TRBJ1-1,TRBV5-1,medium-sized,CASTPGQGMNTEAFF,TGCGCCAGCACCCCGGGACAGGGGATGAACACTGAAGCTTTCTTT
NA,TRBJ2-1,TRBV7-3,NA,CASSPQGSEQFF,TGTGCCAGCAGCCCACAGGGCAGCGAGCAGTTCTTC
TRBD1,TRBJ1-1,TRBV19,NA,CASSTGTGVSGAFF,TGTGCCAGTAGTACCGGGACAGGGGTTTCGGGAGCTTTCTTT
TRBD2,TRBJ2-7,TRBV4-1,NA,CASSQEGGSTYEQYF,TGCGCCAGCAGCCAAGAAGGCGGGAGCACCTACGAGCAGTACTTC
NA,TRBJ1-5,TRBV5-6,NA,CASSLGAHSNQPQHF,TGTGCCAGCAGCTTGGGGGCGCATAGCAATCAGCCCCAGCATTTT
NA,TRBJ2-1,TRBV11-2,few,CASSLKFISVGRYNEQFF,TGTGCCAGCAGCTTAAAGTTTATCTCTGTGGGCAGATACAATGAGCAGTTCTTC
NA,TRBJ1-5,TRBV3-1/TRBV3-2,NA,CASSREGLGNQPQHF,TGTGCCAGCAGCCGAGAGGGGCTCGGGAATCAGCCCCAGCATTTT
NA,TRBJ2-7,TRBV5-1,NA,CASSPTGSTYEQYF,TGCGCCAGCAGCCCTACCGGGAGTACCTACGAGCAGTACTTC
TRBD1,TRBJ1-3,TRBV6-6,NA,CASSYTKQGGGNTIYF,TGTGCCAGCAGTTACACCAAACAGGGGGGTGGAAACACCATATATTTT
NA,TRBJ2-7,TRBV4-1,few,CASSQEHSREQYF,TGCGCCAGCAGCCAAGAGCACAGTCGAGAGCAGTACTTC
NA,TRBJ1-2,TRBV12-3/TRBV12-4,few,CASTPSRLYGYTF,TGTGCCAGCACCCCGTCGCGGCTCTATGGCTACACCTTC
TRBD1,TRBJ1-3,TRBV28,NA,CASSPPPGQGTGNTIYF,TGTGCCAGCAGTCCGCCCCCGGGACAGGGAACGGGAAACACCATATATTTT
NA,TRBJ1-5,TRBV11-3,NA,CASSPQGRVQPQHF,TGTGCCAGCAGTCCTCAGGGGAGGGTTCAGCCCCAGCATTTT
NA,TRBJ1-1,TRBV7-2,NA,CASSVASMNTEAFF,TGTGCCAGCAGCGTCGCGAGTATGAACACTGAAGCTTTCTTT
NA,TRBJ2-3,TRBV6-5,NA,CASSHLAEDTQYF,TGTGCCAGCAGTCATCTGGCGGAGGATACGCAGTATTTT
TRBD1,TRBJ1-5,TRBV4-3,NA,CASSQEDRGSQPQHF,TGCGCCAGCAGCCAAGAGGACAGGGGGAGTCAGCCCCAGCATTTT
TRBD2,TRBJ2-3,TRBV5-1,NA,CASRLAGGPDTQYF,TGCGCCAGCCGACTAGCGGGGGGCCCGGATACGCAGTATTTT
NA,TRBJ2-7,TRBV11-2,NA,CASSLDRAVPSF,TGTGCCAGCAGCTTAGACAGGGCAGTCCCATCCTTC
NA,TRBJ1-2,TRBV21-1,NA,CASSREGRGSNYGYTF,TGTGCCAGCAGCAGGGAGGGGAGGGGTTCTAACTATGGCTACACCTTC
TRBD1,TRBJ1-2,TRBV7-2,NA,CASSFRQGIGYTF,TGTGCCAGCAGCTTTCGACAGGGGATTGGCTACACCTTC
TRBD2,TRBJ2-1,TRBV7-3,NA,CASSLKASGGTSYNEQFF,TGTGCCAGCAGCTTAAAGGCTAGCGGGGGGACCTCCTACAATGAGCAGTTCTTC
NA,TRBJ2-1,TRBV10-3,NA,CAIKDPLGVNEQFF,TGTGCCATCAAGGACCCCCTCGGGGTCAATGAGCAGTTCTTC
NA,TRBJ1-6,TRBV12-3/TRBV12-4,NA,CASSRTYSPLHF,TGTGCCAGCAGCAGGACTTACTCACCCCTCCACTTT
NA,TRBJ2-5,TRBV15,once,CATSREALRGPAETQYF,TGTGCCACCAGCAGAGAGGCCCTCAGGGGTCCCGCAGAGACCCAGTACTTC
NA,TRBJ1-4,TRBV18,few,CASSPGGRFATNEKLFF,TGTGCCAGCTCACCAGGGGGCAGATTTGCAACTAATGAAAAACTGTTTTTT
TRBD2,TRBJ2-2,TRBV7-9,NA,CASSGRTSGGTGELFF,TGTGCCAGCAGCGGCCGGACTAGCGGGGGTACCGGGGAGCTGTTTTTT
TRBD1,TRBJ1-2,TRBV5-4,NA,CASSHPRGQSNTF,TGTGCCAGCAGCCACCCAAGGGGACAGTCCAACACCTTC
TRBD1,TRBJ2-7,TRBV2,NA,CASQGQGYEQYF,TGTGCCAGCCAGGGACAGGGCTACGAGCAGTACTTC
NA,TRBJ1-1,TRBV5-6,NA,CASSFPGKYPEAFF,TGTGCCAGCAGCTTTCCAGGGAAATATCCTGAAGCTTTCTTT
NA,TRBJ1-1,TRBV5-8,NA,CASSYGMAEAFF,TGTGCCAGCAGTTATGGCATGGCTGAAGCTTTCTTT
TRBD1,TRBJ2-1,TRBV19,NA,CASSIGTGAPEQFF,TGTGCCAGTAGTATAGGGACAGGGGCCCCCGAGCAGTTCTTC
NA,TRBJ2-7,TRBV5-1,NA,CASSLDRAEQYF,TGCGCCAGCAGCTTGGACAGAGCCGAGCAGTACTTC
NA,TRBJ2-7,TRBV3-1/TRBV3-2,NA,CASSPRLDSYEQYF,TGTGCCAGCAGCCCTCGGTTAGACTCCTACGAGCAGTACTTC
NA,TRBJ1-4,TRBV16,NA,CASSQWGLNEKLFF,TGTGCCAGCAGCCAATGGGGCCTTAATGAAAAACTGTTTTTT
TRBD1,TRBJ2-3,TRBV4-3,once,CASSQGTGGPTDTQYF,TGCGCCAGCAGCCAAGGAACAGGGGGCCCCACAGATACGCAGTATTTT
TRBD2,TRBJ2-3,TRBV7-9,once,CASFGASGGAVTDTQYF,TGTGCCAGCTTCGGGGCTAGCGGGGGAGCTGTCACAGATACGCAGTATTTT
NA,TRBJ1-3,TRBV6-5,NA,CASRMGVHSGNTIYF,TGTGCCAGCAGGATGGGAGTTCACTCTGGAAACACCATATATTTT
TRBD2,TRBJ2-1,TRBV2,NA,CASRGLAGPYHEQFF,TGTGCCAGCAGGGGACTAGCGGGGCCCTACCATGAGCAGTTCTTC
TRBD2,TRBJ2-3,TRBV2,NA,CASSRLADRTDTQYF,TGTGCCAGCAGTCGACTAGCGGACCGCACAGATACGCAGTATTTT
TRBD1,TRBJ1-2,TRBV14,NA,CASSQDNRGPYGYTF,TGTGCCAGCAGCCAAGATAACAGGGGACCCTATGGCTACACCTTC
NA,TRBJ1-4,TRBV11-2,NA,CASSLDPGGGINEKLFF,TGTGCCAGCAGCTTAGATCCTGGGGGAGGGATTAATGAAAAACTGTTTTTT
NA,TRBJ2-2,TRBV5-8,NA,CASSTHLGGELFF,TGTGCCAGCAGCACTCATCTCGGCGGGGAGCTGTTTTTT
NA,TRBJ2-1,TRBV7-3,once,CASSLRGATLSSYNEQFF,TGTGCCAGCAGCTTACGGGGGGCTACCTTGAGCTCCTACAATGAGCAGTTCTTC